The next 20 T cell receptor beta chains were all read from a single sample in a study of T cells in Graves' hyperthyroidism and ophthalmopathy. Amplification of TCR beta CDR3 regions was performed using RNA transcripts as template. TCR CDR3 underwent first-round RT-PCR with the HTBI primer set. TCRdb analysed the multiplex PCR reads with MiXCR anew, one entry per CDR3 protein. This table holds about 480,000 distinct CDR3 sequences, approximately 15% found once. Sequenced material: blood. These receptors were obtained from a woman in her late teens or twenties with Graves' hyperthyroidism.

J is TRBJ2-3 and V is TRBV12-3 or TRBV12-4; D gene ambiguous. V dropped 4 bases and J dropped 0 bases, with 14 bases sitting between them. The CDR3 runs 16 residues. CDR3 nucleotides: TGTGCCAGCAGTTACTCGATTACTTCTAGCACAGATACGCAGTATTTT. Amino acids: CASSYSITSSTDTQYF.

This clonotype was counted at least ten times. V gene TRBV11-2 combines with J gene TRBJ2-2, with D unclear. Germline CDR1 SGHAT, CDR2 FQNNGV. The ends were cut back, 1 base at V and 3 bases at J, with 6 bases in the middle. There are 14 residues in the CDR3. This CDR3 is CASSLVWDTGELFF. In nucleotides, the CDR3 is TGTGCCAGCAGCTTAGTCTGGGACACCGGGGAGCTGTTTTTT.

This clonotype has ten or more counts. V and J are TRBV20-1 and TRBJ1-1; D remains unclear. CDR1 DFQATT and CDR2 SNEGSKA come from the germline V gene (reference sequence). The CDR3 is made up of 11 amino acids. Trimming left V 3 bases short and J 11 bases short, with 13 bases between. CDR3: CSARERVTAFF. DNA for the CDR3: TGCAGTGCTAGGGAGCGAGTTACGGCTTTCTTT.

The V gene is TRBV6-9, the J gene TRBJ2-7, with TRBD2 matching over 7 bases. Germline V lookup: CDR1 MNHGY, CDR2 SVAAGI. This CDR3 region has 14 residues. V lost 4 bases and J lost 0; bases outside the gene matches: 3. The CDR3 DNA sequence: TGTGCCAGCAGTTGGAGCGGGGCCTCCTACGAGCAGTACTTC. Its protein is CASSWSGASYEQYF.

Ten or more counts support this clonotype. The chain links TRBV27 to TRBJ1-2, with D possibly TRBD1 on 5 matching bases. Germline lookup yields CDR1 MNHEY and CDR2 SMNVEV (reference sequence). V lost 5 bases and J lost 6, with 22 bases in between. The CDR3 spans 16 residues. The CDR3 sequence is CASSLNQAARGDGYTF. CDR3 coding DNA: TGTGCCAGCAGTCTCAATCAGGCGGCCCGAGGGGATGGCTACACCTTC.

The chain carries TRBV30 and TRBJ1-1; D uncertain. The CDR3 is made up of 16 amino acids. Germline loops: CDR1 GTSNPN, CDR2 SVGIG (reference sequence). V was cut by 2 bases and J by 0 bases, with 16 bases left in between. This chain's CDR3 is CAWSKPGRLMNTEAFF. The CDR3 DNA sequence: TGTGCCTGGAGTAAACCAGGACGCCTCATGAACACTGAAGCTTTCTTT. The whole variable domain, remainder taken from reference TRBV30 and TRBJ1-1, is SQTIHQWPATLVQPVGSPLSLECTVEGTSNPNLYWYRQAAGRGLQLLFYSVGIGQISSEVPQNLSASRPQDRQFILSSKKLLLSDSGFYLCAWSKPGRLMNTEAFFGQGTRLTVV.

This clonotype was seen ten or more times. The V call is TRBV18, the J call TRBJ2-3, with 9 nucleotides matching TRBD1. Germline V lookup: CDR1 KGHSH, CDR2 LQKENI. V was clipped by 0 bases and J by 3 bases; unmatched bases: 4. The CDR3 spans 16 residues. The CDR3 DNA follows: TGTGCCAGCTCACCACCGAAGGGACAGGGAACAGATACGCAGTATTTT. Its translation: CASSPPKGQGTDTQYF.

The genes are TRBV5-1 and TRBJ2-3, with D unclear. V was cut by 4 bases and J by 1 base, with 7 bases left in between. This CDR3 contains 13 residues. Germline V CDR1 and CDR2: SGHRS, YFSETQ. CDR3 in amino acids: CASSAHGTDTQYF. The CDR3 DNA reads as TGCGCCAGCAGCGCACACGGCACAGATACGCAGTATTTT.

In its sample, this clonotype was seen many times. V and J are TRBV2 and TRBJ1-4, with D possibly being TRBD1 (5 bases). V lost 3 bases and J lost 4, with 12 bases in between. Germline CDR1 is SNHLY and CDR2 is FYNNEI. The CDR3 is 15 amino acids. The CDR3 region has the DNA TGTGCCAGCAGTGAGGGGGGATTCCTTAATGAAAAACTGTTTTTT. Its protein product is CASSEGGFLNEKLFF.

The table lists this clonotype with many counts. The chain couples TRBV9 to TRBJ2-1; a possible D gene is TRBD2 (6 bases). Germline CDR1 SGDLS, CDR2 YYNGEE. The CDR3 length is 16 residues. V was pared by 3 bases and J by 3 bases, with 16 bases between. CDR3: CASSGGLLDLYNEQFF. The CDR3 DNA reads TGTGCCAGCAGCGGGGGACTCCTCGACCTCTACAATGAGCAGTTCTTC.

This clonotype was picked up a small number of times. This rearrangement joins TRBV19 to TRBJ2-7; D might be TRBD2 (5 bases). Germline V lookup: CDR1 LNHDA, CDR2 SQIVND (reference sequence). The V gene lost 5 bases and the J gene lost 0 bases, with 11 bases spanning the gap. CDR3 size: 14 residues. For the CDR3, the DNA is TGTGCCAGTAGTGAGGGAGACTACTCCTACGAGCAGTACTTC. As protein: CASSEGDYSYEQYF.

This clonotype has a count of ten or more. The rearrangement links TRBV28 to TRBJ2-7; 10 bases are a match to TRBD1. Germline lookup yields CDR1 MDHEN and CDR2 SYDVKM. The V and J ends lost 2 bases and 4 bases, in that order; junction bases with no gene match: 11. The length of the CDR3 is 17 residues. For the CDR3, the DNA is TGTGCCAGCAGTTTAACGCCACCGAGGGACAGGGGATACGAGCAGTACTTC. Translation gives CASSLTPPRDRGYEQYF.

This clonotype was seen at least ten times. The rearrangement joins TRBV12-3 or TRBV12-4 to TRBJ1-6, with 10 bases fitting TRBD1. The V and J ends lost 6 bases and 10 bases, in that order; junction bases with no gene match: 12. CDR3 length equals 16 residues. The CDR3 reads CASSSSTGGLSSPLHF. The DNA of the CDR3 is TGTGCCAGCAGCTCCTCGACAGGGGGCCTCTCGTCACCCCTCCACTTT.

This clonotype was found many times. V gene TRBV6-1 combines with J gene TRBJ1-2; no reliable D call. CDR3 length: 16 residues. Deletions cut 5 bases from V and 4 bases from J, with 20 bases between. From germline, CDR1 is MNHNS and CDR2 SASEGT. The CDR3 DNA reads TGTGCCAGCAGTTATAGAGAGAAGCTCCTTTCCTATGGCTACACCTTC. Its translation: CASSYREKLLSYGYTF.

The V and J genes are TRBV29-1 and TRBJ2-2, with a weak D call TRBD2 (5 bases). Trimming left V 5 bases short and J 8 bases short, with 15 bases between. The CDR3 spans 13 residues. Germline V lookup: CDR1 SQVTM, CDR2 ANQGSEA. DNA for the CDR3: TGCAGCGTTAAGGGCCCTCCGGGGGGGGAGCTGTTTTTT. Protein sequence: CSVKGPPGGELFF.

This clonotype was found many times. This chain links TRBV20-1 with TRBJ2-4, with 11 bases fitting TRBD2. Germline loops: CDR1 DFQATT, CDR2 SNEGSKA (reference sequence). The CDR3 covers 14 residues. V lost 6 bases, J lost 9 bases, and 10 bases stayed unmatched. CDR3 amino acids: CSALGLAGGGIQYF. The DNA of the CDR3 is TGCAGTGCCTTAGGACTAGCGGGCGGAGGCATTCAGTACTTC.

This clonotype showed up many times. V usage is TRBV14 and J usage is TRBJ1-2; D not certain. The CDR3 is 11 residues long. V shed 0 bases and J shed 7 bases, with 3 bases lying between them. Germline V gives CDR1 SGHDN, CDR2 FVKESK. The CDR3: CASSQDFGYTF. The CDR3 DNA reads TGTGCCAGCAGCCAAGACTTTGGCTACACCTTC.

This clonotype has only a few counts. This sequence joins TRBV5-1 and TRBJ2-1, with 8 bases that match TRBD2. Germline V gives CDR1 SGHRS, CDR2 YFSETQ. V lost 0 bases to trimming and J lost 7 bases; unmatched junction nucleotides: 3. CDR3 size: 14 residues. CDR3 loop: CASSLVTSENEQFF. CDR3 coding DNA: TGCGCCAGCAGCTTGGTGACTAGCGAGAATGAGCAGTTCTTC.

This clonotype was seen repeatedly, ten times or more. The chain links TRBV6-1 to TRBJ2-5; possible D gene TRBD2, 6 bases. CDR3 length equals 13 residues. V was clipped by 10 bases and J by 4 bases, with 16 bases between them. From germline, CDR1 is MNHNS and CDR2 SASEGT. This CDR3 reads CAINPGLRETQYF. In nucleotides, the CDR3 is TGTGCCATCAATCCGGGACTGCGAGAGACCCAGTACTTC.

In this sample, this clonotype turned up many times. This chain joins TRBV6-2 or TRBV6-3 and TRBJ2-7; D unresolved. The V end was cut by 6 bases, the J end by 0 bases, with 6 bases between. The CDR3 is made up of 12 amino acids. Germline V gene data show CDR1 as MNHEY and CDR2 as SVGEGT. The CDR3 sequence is CASRGSSYEQYF. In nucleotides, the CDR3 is TGTGCCAGCAGGGGGTCCTCCTACGAGCAGTACTTC.